Listed below are T cell receptor beta chains from one sample, sequenced in a study of shared clonotypes between healthy human individuals. Sequencing used immunoSEQ multiplex PCR; TCRdb keeps in-frame clones, though not all of them. The sample records 2 million to 2.5 million clones, more than 90% being singletons. Sequenced input: naive CD4+ T cells sorted from blood. The source is a man younger than 35 in good health. Both conserved end residues are part of each CDR3. Fields, in order: clone size, V gene, D gene, J gene, CDR3 length, CDR3 DNA, CDR3 protein. A D gene is named only where the DNA matches it firmly. Size is stated for part of the rows, as once, few or many counts, or as a class when the clone is expanded.

.	TRBV5-1	.	TRBJ1-2	12	TGCGCCAGCAGCTTCGACTATTATGGCTACACCTTC	CASSFDYYGYTF
.	TRBV4-1	TRBD1	TRBJ1-4	16	TGCGCCAGCAGTGGGACAGCGATTGCAACTAATGAAAAACTGTTTTTT	CASSGTAIATNEKLFF
.	TRBV2	.	TRBJ2-5	14	TGTGCCAGCAGTACCTTATTGGGGGTGGAGACCCAGTACTTC	CASSTLLGVETQYF
.	TRBV30	TRBD1	TRBJ1-1	16	TGTGCCTGGGGAGAATTGCCGCAGGGGGGGAACACTGAAGCTTTCTTT	CAWGELPQGGNTEAFF
.	TRBV6-1	.	TRBJ2-4	16	TGTGCCAGCAGTGCCACGCCTGGGACCGGACTCGGCATTCAGTACTTC	CASSATPGTGLGIQYF
.	TRBV27	.	TRBJ2-7	15	TGTGCCAGCAGTTTAAGTGGCAGTCGATCCTACGAGCAGTACTTC	CASSLSGSRSYEQYF
once	TRBV5-1	.	TRBJ2-7	17	TGCGCCAGCAGCCCGTCGGACTTCGACAGGAGCTCCTACGAGCAGTACTTC	CASSPSDFDRSSYEQYF
.	TRBV6-1	.	TRBJ2-5	12	TGTGCCAGCACGGACAGAAGAGAGACCCAGTACTTC	CASTDRRETQYF
.	TRBV30	TRBD1	TRBJ2-3	14	TGTGCCTGGAGGGGACAGGCATTCACACATACGCAGTATTTT	CAWRGQAFTHTQYF
.	TRBV5-1	TRBD1	TRBJ1-4	19	TGCGCCAGTAAGGAAGGACTGGGACAGGGTAGGGTAAAGAATGAAAAACTGTTTTTT	CASKEGLGQGRVKNEKLFF
.	TRBV7-9	.	TRBJ2-7	12	TGTGCCAGCAGCTCCCCGCGGGCCGAGCAGTACTTC	CASSSPRAEQYF
.	TRBV5-8	.	TRBJ1-4	16	TGTGCCAGCAGCTTGGCCTTTTCAAGGATTAATGAAAAACTGTTTTTT	CASSLAFSRINEKLFF
.	TRBV6-5	TRBD1	TRBJ2-7	12	TGTGCCACTTGGGACAGGGGCTACGAGCAGTACTTC	CATWDRGYEQYF
.	TRBV11-3	TRBD1	TRBJ2-3	15	TGTGCCAGCAGCTCTGGGACAGGAGCCACAGATACGCAGTATTTT	CASSSGTGATDTQYF
once	TRBV7-2	.	TRBJ2-3	16	TGTGCCAGCAGCTTAGGCCCTAACCAGGCCACAGATACGCAGTATTTT	CASSLGPNQATDTQYF
.	TRBV4-1	.	TRBJ2-6	15	TGCGCCAGCAGCCACGGAGGGGCTGGGGCCAACGTCCTGACTTTC	CASSHGGAGANVLTF
.	TRBV29-1	.	TRBJ1-4	13	TGCAGCGGTCGGGACACTACGGGGGAAAAACTGTTTTTT	CSGRDTTGEKLFF
once	TRBV11-2	.	TRBJ1-3	16	TGTGCCAGCAGCACGGGGACGTATTCCTCTGGAAACACCATATATTTT	CASSTGTYSSGNTIYF
once	TRBV29-1	.	TRBJ1-1	12	TGCAGCGCCAGCCAGGGTGACACTGAAGCTTTCTTT	CSASQGDTEAFF
.	TRBV18	.	TRBJ1-1	12	TGTGCCAGCCGCACTTCGAACACTGAAGCTTTCTTT	CASRTSNTEAFF
.	TRBV6-5	TRBD2	TRBJ2-1	14	TGTGCCAGCAGTTCCCTACTAGCGGGAGATGAGCAGTTCTTC	CASSSLLAGDEQFF
.	TRBV7-8	.	TRBJ2-5	15	TGTGCCAGCAGCTTAAGACAGGAGACAAAAGAGACCCAGTACTTC	CASSLRQETKETQYF
.	TRBV28	.	TRBJ1-2	13	TGTGCCAGCAGTTTCCAGGATAAGTATGGCTACACCTTC	CASSFQDKYGYTF
.	TRBV7-2	.	TRBJ2-6	15	TGTGCCAGCAGCTCTAGCTCCTCTGGGGCCAACGTCCTGACTTTC	CASSSSSSGANVLTF
.	TRBV12-5	.	TRBJ2-1	13	TGTGCTAGCTCCATTGTAGCGAGAAATGAGCAGTTCTTC	CASSIVARNEQFF
.	TRBV9	.	TRBJ2-7	13	TGTGCCAGCAGCGTTATGACGGTTGGGGAGCAGTACTTC	CASSVMTVGEQYF
.	TRBV6-5	.	TRBJ1-1	13	TGTGCCAGTACCCGCAGGGGGAACACTGAAGCTTTCTTT	CASTRRGNTEAFF
.	TRBV5-1	.	TRBJ2-1	16	TGCGCCAGCAGCTTGGCTACAACTAGCTCCTACAATGAGCAGTTCTTC	CASSLATTSSYNEQFF
.	TRBV6-4	.	TRBJ1-5	13	TGTGCCAGCAGTGACTCCCAGGGCACGCCCCAGCATTTT	CASSDSQGTPQHF
.	TRBV10-3	TRBD2	TRBJ2-4	16	TGTGCCATCAGTGAGTCTCCCGGGGGGGGACAAAACATTCAGTACTTC	CAISESPGGGQNIQYF
.	TRBV4-3	TRBD2	TRBJ2-3	16	TGCGCCAGCAGCCAAGGGACTAGCGGAATCACAGATACGCAGTATTTT	CASSQGTSGITDTQYF
.	TRBV10-3	TRBD2	TRBJ2-7	15	TGTGCCATCAGTGAGTCTAGCGGGGTTACCTACGAGCAGTACTTC	CAISESSGVTYEQYF
.	TRBV6-6	.	TRBJ1-3	14	TGTGCCAGCAGTTTCGGCAGCTCTGGAAACACCATATATTTT	CASSFGSSGNTIYF
.	TRBV27	TRBD1	TRBJ2-1	13	TGTGCCAGCACGGGACAGACCTACAATGAGCAGTTCTTC	CASTGQTYNEQFF
.	TRBV7-9	.	TRBJ2-2	16	TGTGCCAGCAGCTTCGGGACTCAGGCGAACACCGGGGAGCTGTTTTTT	CASSFGTQANTGELFF
.	TRBV28	TRBD2	TRBJ2-5	13	TGTGCCAGCAGTTCAACACGGGAGGGGACCCAGTACTTC	CASSSTREGTQYF
.	TRBV18	.	TRBJ1-4	15	TGTGCCAGCTCACCACGTACAACAGAAAATGAAAAACTGTTTTTT	CASSPRTTENEKLFF
.	TRBV28	TRBD1	TRBJ1-2	12	TGTGCCAGCAGTTGGGGACAGGCGGGCTACACCTTC	CASSWGQAGYTF
.	TRBV5-1	.	TRBJ1-1	14	TGCGCCAGCAGCTTGGGGGATAGGAACACTGAAGCTTTCTTT	CASSLGDRNTEAFF
.	TRBV30	TRBD1	TRBJ1-1	11	TGTGCCTGGGAAGAACAGGGGGCATCTTTCTTT	CAWEEQGASFF
.	TRBV9	.	TRBJ2-3	15	TGTGCCAGCAGCGTAGTGGGACTCTACACAGATACGCAGTATTTT	CASSVVGLYTDTQYF
.	TRBV13	TRBD2	TRBJ2-5	15	TGTGCCAGCAGCTCCCTAGCGGGAGAGGGGGAGACCCAGTACTTC	CASSSLAGEGETQYF
.	TRBV6-6	.	TRBJ1-2	15	TGTGCCAGCAGTAGCCTGACATCCACTAACTATGGCTACACCTTC	CASSSLTSTNYGYTF
.	TRBV7-9	TRBD1	TRBJ1-6	17	TGTGCCAGCAGCTTCCTTTCAGGGGGCAGGGGGAATTCACCCCTCCACTTT	CASSFLSGGRGNSPLHF
once	TRBV2	.	TRBJ1-5	13	TGTGCCAGCAAGGCGGACGGCAATCAGCCCCAGCATTTT	CASKADGNQPQHF
.	TRBV18	.	TRBJ2-7	12	TGTGCCAGCTCACCACTGGGGGACGAGCAGTACTTC	CASSPLGDEQYF
once	TRBV6-6	.	TRBJ1-2	15	TGTGCCAGCAGTTACGGGGGGTTAACTAACTATGGCTACACCTTC	CASSYGGLTNYGYTF
.	TRBV5-5	.	TRBJ2-7	15	TGTGCCAGCAGCTTGTTGGCGGGGGCTGAGTACGAGCAGTACTTC	CASSLLAGAEYEQYF
.	TRBV19	.	TRBJ2-2	15	TGTGCCAGTAGTTCTTCGAACCTCGGGACCGGGGAGCTGTTTTTT	CASSSSNLGTGELFF
once	TRBV6-5	.	TRBJ1-1	13	TGTGCCAGCAGTTACACAGACAACACTGAAGCTTTCTTT	CASSYTDNTEAFF
.	TRBV28	.	TRBJ1-2	18	TGTGCCAGCAGTTGCCGAAGGGCAGGTTATTTCCCTGTCTGTGGCTACACCTTC	CASSCRRAGYFPVCGYTF
.	TRBV18	TRBD2	TRBJ2-7	16	TGTGCCAGCTCACCACCGTCGAGCGGGAGTAGGTACGAGCAGTACTTC	CASSPPSSGSRYEQYF
.	TRBV28	.	TRBJ2-7	14	TGTGCCAGCAGTTTATATGCAGGGGATTACGAGCAGTACTTC	CASSLYAGDYEQYF
.	TRBV7-9	.	TRBJ1-3	16	TGTGCCAGCAGCTTAGACAGCCCTAACTCTGGAAACACCATATATTTT	CASSLDSPNSGNTIYF